A single T cell receptor beta chain is shown here with its context. The data are from a study of blood T cell repertoires in COVID-19. On the study more broadly: Collection of acute and convalescent COVID-19 samples took place in the United States, Italy and Spain.

Per the original data handling: Quantification of nucleated cells was approximated via reference gene primer amplification. Sequencing was performed with immunoSEQ multiplex PCR; in TCRdb, only in-frame clones are kept and a portion is missing. The V and J calls and clone size come from that table; D and trimming were worked out from the DNA. Of some 170,000 clones listed, under 85% were seen once; the top ten hold 2.5% to 3%. This clonotype originated in a man between 65 and 79 years old with acute or convalescent COVID-19. What was sequenced was peripheral blood.

The CDR3 nucleotides read TGTGCCAGTAGCCCCTTGGTTCAGGGGGCCTATGGCTACACCTTC. It translates to CASSPLVQGAYGYTF. This sequence joins TRBV19 and TRBJ1-2, with 8 bases that match TRBD1. Germline CDR1 reads LNHDA; CDR2 reads SQIVND (reference sequence). The CDR3 is 15 residues long. V was pared by 6 bases and J by 4 bases, with 10 bases of the junction left unmatched. The whole variable domain, filled in from reference TRBV19 and TRBJ1-2, reads DGGITQSPKYLFRKEGQNVTLSCEQNLNHDAMYWYRQDPGQGLRLIYYSQIVNDFQKGDIAEGYSVSREKKESFPLTVTSAQKNPTAFYLCASSPLVQGAYGYTFGSGTRLTVV.